Below, 26 T cell receptor beta chains from the same sample are listed, as sequenced in a study of blood T cell repertoires in COVID-19. The table came from immunoSEQ multiplex PCR; TCRdb's copy has only in-frame clones and leaves some out. The table shows 250,000 or so clones, with around 83% occurring only once. The source material was PBMCs or T cells enriched from blood (not recorded which). The source of these receptors is a woman in her fifties or sixties who had been exposed to COVID-19.

J is TRBJ2-1 and V is TRBV2; 7 nucleotides line up with TRBD2. The CDR3 is 13 amino acids. The V gene end was trimmed by 7 bases and the J gene end by 6 bases; junction bases not matched to a gene: 6. The germline V gene encodes CDR1 SNHLY and CDR2 FYNNEI. CDR3 sequence: CASKGGASNEQFF. CDR3 nucleotide sequence: TGTGCCAGCAAGGGAGGGGCCTCCAATGAGCAGTTCTTC.

The chain couples TRBV25-1 to TRBJ2-7; TRBD2 aligns across 7 bases. Per the germline V gene, CDR1 is MGHDK and CDR2 is SYGVNS. The V gene end was trimmed by 4 bases and the J gene end by 4 bases; junction bases not matched to a gene: 7. The CDR3 is 14 amino acids. CDR3 in DNA: TGTGCCAGCAGTGGGGCCGGGGAGGGTTACGAGCAGTACTTC. This encodes CASSGAGEGYEQYF.

This clone has a count of ten or more. Within the sample, other DNA sequences also encode this same CDR3. The chain couples TRBV10-1 to TRBJ1-6, with 9 bases aligning to TRBD1. Losses at the gene ends were 0 bases for V and 9 bases for J; bases not matched to a gene: 6. Looked up from germline, CDR1 is WNHNN and CDR2 is SYGVQD (reference sequence). The CDR3 is made up of 16 amino acids. In nucleotides, the CDR3 is TGCGCCAGCAGTGAGTCGGGACAGGGTCAAGGTTCACCCCTCCACTTT. Its protein is CASSESGQGQGSPLHF.

DNA of the CDR3: TGTGCCAGCAGTTCTCGGACAAAGGGCAATCAGCCCCAGCATTTT. Translating gives CASSSRTKGNQPQHF. V and J are TRBV28 and TRBJ1-5, with D possibly matching TRBD1 (5 bases). V lost 4 bases and J lost 2, with 12 bases in between. Germline assignment: CDR1 MDHEN and CDR2 SYDVKM. CDR3 size: 15 residues.

The chain is built from TRBV28 and TRBJ1-4; D not certain. The V end lost 1 base, the J end lost 5 bases, and 11 bases lay between the germline ends. The CDR3 is 15 residues long. Germline assignment: CDR1 MDHEN and CDR2 SYDVKM. The CDR3 here is CASSLLGGVNEKLFF. The CDR3 DNA sequence: TGTGCCAGCAGTTTATTAGGCGGAGTGAATGAAAAACTGTTTTTT.

This chain connects TRBV19 to TRBJ1-1, with TRBD1 as a possible D gene (6 bases). Germline-derived CDR1 and CDR2 are LNHDA and SQIVND (reference sequence). This CDR3 has 20 amino acids. Trimming shortened V by 0 bases and J by 2 bases, and 25 bases separated the two germline ends. For the CDR3, the DNA is TGTGCCAGTAGTATAGATAGCTCCAGAGGTTTAGGCAGGGGTAACACTGAAGCTTTCTTT. The encoded protein is CASSIDSSRGLGRGNTEAFF.

The rearrangement uses TRBV3-1 (or the pseudogene TRBV3-2) and TRBJ1-1; TRBD1 matches at 7 bases. The junction had 6 bases not matched to a gene; V was cut back by 4 bases and J by 4 bases. In germline, CDR1 is LGHDT, CDR2 YNNKEL (reference sequence). The CDR3 extends over 14 amino acids. CDR3 sequence reads: CASSRQGGGTEAFF. DNA for the CDR3: TGTGCCAGCAGCCGGCAGGGGGGAGGCACTGAAGCTTTCTTT.

The chain joins TRBV5-1 to TRBJ1-2; D is undetermined. Looked up from germline, CDR1 is SGHRS and CDR2 is YFSETQ. The CDR3 is made up of 14 amino acids. V was clipped by 1 base and J by 3 bases, with 10 bases between them. The CDR3 reads CASSLNVGDYGYTF. The CDR3 DNA is TGCGCCAGCAGCTTGAATGTGGGCGACTATGGCTACACCTTC.

The gene calls are TRBV6-5 and TRBJ1-2; D gene uncertain. The CDR3 totals 14 residues. The germline CDR1 and CDR2 sequences are MNHEY and SVGAGI. V was cut by 7 bases and J by 3 bases, with 15 bases left in between. Written as DNA, the CDR3 is TGTGCCAGCACCTCCTTTGAGGCTTACTATGGCTACACCTTC. Translation: CASTSFEAYYGYTF.

This chain links TRBV5-1 with TRBJ2-3, with D tentatively TRBD2 (7 bases). Germline V gives CDR1 SGHRS, CDR2 YFSETQ. V shed 4 bases and J shed 4 bases, with 13 bases lying between them. The CDR3 runs 14 residues. In DNA form, the CDR3 reads TGCGCCAGCAGCGGGGGGGCGACGGCAGATACGCAGTATTTT. Amino acids: CASSGGATADTQYF.

CDR3 amino acids: CASSVGGTGQETQYF. As DNA, the CDR3 is TGTGCCAGCAGCGTAGGCGGGACAGGTCAAGAGACCCAGTACTTC. The J gene is TRBJ2-5, the V gene TRBV9; TRBD1 agrees at 8 bases. Unmatched junction bases numbered 3, after V lost 0 bases and J lost 2 bases. Germline V gene lookup returns CDR1 SGDLS and CDR2 YYNGEE. CDR3 length equals 15 residues.

This clone was seen only once. The chain uses TRBV6-1 and TRBJ1-2; D not certain. Germline V gene lookup returns CDR1 MNHNS and CDR2 SASEGT. Trimming shortened V by 3 bases and J by 8 bases, and 19 bases separated the two germline ends. The CDR3 totals 15 residues. The CDR3 is CASSDEVHRPMGYTF. DNA for the CDR3: TGTGCCAGCAGTGATGAAGTCCACAGACCTATGGGCTACACCTTC.

This chain joins TRBV5-4 and TRBJ2-3, with TRBD2 as a possible D gene (6 bases). Germline V gene sequence: CDR1 SGHNT, CDR2 YYREEE (reference sequence). CDR3 length equals 14 residues. Deletions cut 0 bases from V and 3 bases from J, with 8 bases between. CDR3 in amino acids: CASSLGRGTDTQYF. CDR3 sequence (DNA): TGTGCCAGCAGCTTGGGGAGGGGTACAGATACGCAGTATTTT.

CDR3 in amino acids: CASSLKGAVGQRTQYF. CDR3 DNA: TGTGCCAGCAGTTTAAAAGGGGCGGTCGGGCAAAGGACCCAGTACTTC. V is TRBV28 and J is TRBJ2-5, with D perhaps TRBD1 (5 bases). V was pared by 2 bases and J by 7 bases, with 20 bases between. This CDR3 spans 16 amino acids. CDR1 is MDHEN and CDR2 is SYDVKM in the germline V gene.

This clone was observed once. The chain recombines TRBV28 with TRBJ1-1; D is undetermined. The V and J ends lost 5 bases and 3 bases respectively, with 16 bases between them. The germline CDR1 and CDR2 sequences are MDHEN and SYDVKM. The CDR3 runs to 15 residues. The CDR3 spells CASSPVGRQDTEAFF. The CDR3 DNA is TGTGCCAGCAGTCCCGTGGGGAGGCAAGACACTGAAGCTTTCTTT.

The J gene is TRBJ2-2, the V gene TRBV27, with D perhaps TRBD2 (6 bases). This CDR3 contains 14 residues. Trimming stripped 5 bases from V and 4 bases from J, with 11 bases between. Germline CDR1 and CDR2: MNHEY and SMNVEV (reference sequence). The CDR3 protein is CASSRGIRTGELFF. CDR3 nucleotide sequence: TGTGCCAGCAGTCGCGGGATTCGCACCGGGGAGCTGTTTTTT.

This clone occurred a few times. The rearrangement joins TRBV13 to TRBJ1-1, with 9 bases matching TRBD1. The CDR3 has 15 amino acids. Per the germline V gene, CDR1 is PRHDT and CDR2 is FYEKMQ (reference sequence). With 5 bases clipped from V and 5 bases from J, the junction kept 9 bases outside the gene matches. CDR3 sequence reads: CASSPRTGGVTEAFF. For the CDR3, the DNA is TGTGCCAGCAGCCCACGAACAGGGGGCGTAACTGAAGCTTTCTTT.

This sequence joins TRBV11-1 and TRBJ1-2; 7 nucleotides line up with TRBD1. The germline gives CDR1 SGHAT, CDR2 FQDESV (reference sequence). The CDR3 is made up of 14 amino acids. J was trimmed by 2 bases and V by 3 bases; bases with no gene match: 3. The DNA of the CDR3 is TGTGCCAGCAGCTTTTCGGGACAGAACTATGGCTACACCTTC. The encoded protein is CASSFSGQNYGYTF.

This clone was detected only a few times. V gene TRBV2 combines with J gene TRBJ2-1; 8 nucleotides line up with TRBD1. The germline gives CDR1 SNHLY, CDR2 FYNNEI. There are 20 residues in the CDR3. V lost 8 bases and J lost 0; bases outside the gene matches: 21. The CDR3 spells CASFREKTGASVDSYNEQFF. The CDR3 DNA sequence: TGTGCCAGCTTCCGCGAAAAGACAGGGGCCAGTGTTGACTCCTACAATGAGCAGTTCTTC.

J is TRBJ1-5 and V is TRBV19; D is undetermined. Trimming removed 3 bases at V and 5 bases at J, with 14 bases between. The CDR3 extends over 15 amino acids. Germline CDR1 LNHDA, CDR2 SQIVND (reference sequence). In DNA form, the CDR3 reads TGTGCCAGTAGTATTTCGAGGGATAGTCATCAGCCCCAGCATTTT. It yields the protein CASSISRDSHQPQHF.

V is TRBV7-9 and J is TRBJ1-2; weak D call: TRBD1 (6 bases). The length of the CDR3 is 14 residues. Trimming took 6 bases from V and 4 from J, leaving 15 bases between them. The germline V gene has CDR1 SEHNR and CDR2 FQNEAQ (reference sequence). The CDR3 spells CASSPTGLGYGYTF. In DNA, the CDR3 is TGTGCCAGCAGTCCAACAGGGTTGGGCTATGGCTACACCTTC.

The V call is TRBV28, the J call TRBJ1-6; 7 bases are a match to TRBD1. The ends lost 3 bases at V and 4 bases at J; junction bases unmatched: 3. The germline gives CDR1 MDHEN, CDR2 SYDVKM. This CDR3 spans 15 amino acids. CDR3 coding DNA: TGTGCCAGCAGTTTCCGGGACAGATATAATTCACCCCTCCACTTT. Translating gives CASSFRDRYNSPLHF.

The chain recombines TRBV7-2 with TRBJ2-3; 12 bases fit TRBD2. The V gene end was trimmed by 4 bases and the J gene end by 2 bases; junction bases not matched to a gene: 4. Germline-derived CDR1 and CDR2 are SGHTA and FQGNSA. This CDR3 has 16 residues. CDR3 DNA: TGTGCCAGCAGCTACACTAGCGGGGGGTCCACAGATACGCAGTATTTT. Amino acids: CASSYTSGGSTDTQYF.

The genes are TRBV10-1 and TRBJ1-4, with D uncertain. Trimming left V 6 bases short and J 5 bases short, with 10 bases between. Germline V lookup: CDR1 WNHNN, CDR2 SYGVQD (reference sequence). CDR3 length: 13 amino acids. The CDR3 coding sequence is TGCGCCAGCAGAGCAGACGGGAATGAAAAACTGTTTTTT. Protein sequence: CASRADGNEKLFF.

The chain employs TRBV7-6 and TRBJ2-2; 8 bases are a match to TRBD1. V trimming: 5 bases; J trimming: 2 bases; junction bases outside the gene matches: 4. This CDR3 spans 15 amino acids. The germline gives CDR1 SGHVS, CDR2 FNYEAQ. The CDR3 reads CASSVTGANTGELFF. DNA of the CDR3: TGTGCCAGCAGCGTGACAGGGGCTAACACCGGGGAGCTGTTTTTT. The variable domain in full, completed from reference TRBV7-6 and TRBJ2-2, reads GAGVSQSPRYKVTKRGQDVALRCDPISGHVSLYWYRQALGQGPEFLTYFNYEAQQDKSGLPNDRFSAERPEGSISTLTIQRTEQRDSAMYRCASSVTGANTGELFFGEGSRLTVL.

This chain links TRBV12-3 or TRBV12-4 with TRBJ1-2; no definite D call. The V and J ends lost 4 bases and 5 bases respectively, with 5 bases between them. This CDR3 contains 11 residues. The CDR3 coding sequence is TGTGCCAGCAGTTGGACTTATGGCTACACCTTC. Translating it yields CASSWTYGYTF.